The clone carrying this T cell receptor (beta chain) has only a few counts. Its antigen is unidentified. Sorting with CD45RO/CCR7/CD25/CD127/CD95/CD27 yielded naive, central memory, regulatory and stem-like memory CD4+ cells. Germline lookup yields CDR1 GTSNPN and CDR2 SVGIG (reference sequence). This CDR3 has 11 residues. This sample was included in a study of beta chain features in type 1 diabetes. Study-wide results and caveats: cDNA-based sequencing might over-represent cells highly expressing TCR. Moderate yet significant TCRB CDR3 shortening was seen in Type 1 diabetes patients in all four CD4+ subsets.

Reverse transcription of all isolated RNA meant that expressed TCRB transcripts were sequenced. Repertoires were generated with immunoSEQ multiplex PCR, while TCRdb's copy carries only in-frame clones and drops some. The table includes about 450,000 clones, roughly 10% detected once. Sequencing was carried out using naive CD4+ T cells from blood. This clonotype originated in a woman under 30 in good health. The chain couples TRBV30 to TRBJ2-5; D is possibly TRBD1 (6 bases). The assigned J gene may be wrong: the sequence end matches TRBJ2-7 better. The CDR3 DNA reads TGTGCCTTCGACAGGCTCTACGAGCAGTACTTC. Its protein is CAFDRLYEQYF.